This TCR beta chain was captured in a study of patients with pleural tuberculosis. The germline V and J ends were trimmed by 3 bases and 4 bases, with 13 bases remaining between them. Germline V gene data show CDR1 as DFQATT and CDR2 as SNEGSKA (reference sequence). The CDR3 is 15 amino acids. A single record per CDR3 protein comes from TCRdb applying MiXCR to the reads. The sample has nearly 30,000 distinct CDR3 sequences, 18% seen once; the top ten hold around 3.2%. This clonotype was observed at least ten times. The rearrangement uses TRBV20-1 and TRBJ2-6, with unresolved D. Sequences were obtained from peripheral blood. This receptor was obtained from a human donor with pleural tuberculosis. The CDR3 nucleotides are TGCAGTGCTAGTGAGCCGGCGGCGGGGGCCAACGTCCTGACTTTC. This gives the protein CSASEPAAGANVLTF.